This T cell receptor beta chain came from a study of T cell repertoires in cytomegalovirus infection. TCRdb processed the reads anew with MiXCR; each CDR3 protein has one entry. Among around 630,000 distinct CDR3 sequences, approximately 24% were seen once, and the ten largest hold 8%. Ten or more counts support this clonotype. CDR1 and CDR2 (germline): MNHEY, SVGEGT. After removal of 9 bases from V and 1 base from J, the junction contained 7 bases not matched to a gene. This CDR3 contains 16 residues. The chain carries TRBV6-2 or TRBV6-3 and TRBJ2-6, with 9 nucleotides matching TRBD1. The sequenced material came from CD8+ T cells from PBMCs. The clonotype originates from a human donor in good health (CMV status not recorded). Some clones in this sample may be carry-over from other donors' samples. The CDR3 spells CASTTGGSSGANVLTF. The CDR3 bases are TGTGCCAGTACGACAGGGGGGAGTTCTGGGGCCAACGTCCTGACTTTC.